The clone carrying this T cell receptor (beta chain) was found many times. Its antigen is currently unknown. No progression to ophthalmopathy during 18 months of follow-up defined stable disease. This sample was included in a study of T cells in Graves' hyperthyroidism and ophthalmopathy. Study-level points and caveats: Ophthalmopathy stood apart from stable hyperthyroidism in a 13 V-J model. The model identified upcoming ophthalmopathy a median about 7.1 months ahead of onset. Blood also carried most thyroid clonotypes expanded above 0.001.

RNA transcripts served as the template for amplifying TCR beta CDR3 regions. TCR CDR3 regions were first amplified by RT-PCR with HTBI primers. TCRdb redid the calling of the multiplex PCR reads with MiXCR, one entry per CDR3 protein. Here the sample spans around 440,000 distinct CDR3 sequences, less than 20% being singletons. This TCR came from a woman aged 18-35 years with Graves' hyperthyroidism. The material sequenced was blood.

CDR3 residues: CASSSRVGTEAFF. CDR3 nucleotide sequence: TGCGCCAGCAGCTCCAGGGTGGGGACTGAAGCTTTCTTT. The J gene is TRBJ1-1, the V gene TRBV5-1; D is perhaps TRBD1 (5 bases). This CDR3 is 13 amino acids long. V lost 3 bases and J lost 5, with 11 bases in between. Per germline, CDR1 SGHRS and CDR2 YFSETQ.